Below are 28 T cell receptor beta chains sequenced from a single sample in a study of control samples from healthy donors and cancer patients. TCRdb's table, derived via immunoSEQ multiplex PCR, lists solely in-frame clones and lacks some. Among roughly 450,000 clones listed, 75% to 95% were seen once. The specimen was PBMCs. These TCRs come from a man aged 35-49 years with head and neck cancer.

V and J are TRBV9 and TRBJ1-1; D is ambiguous. CDR3 size: 13 residues. The germline V and J ends were trimmed by 0 bases and 1 base, with 4 bases remaining between them. Germline CDR1 is SGDLS and CDR2 is YYNGEE. CDR3 sequence reads: CASSVGRNTEAFF. The CDR3 DNA follows: TGTGCCAGCAGCGTAGGCCGGAACACTGAAGCTTTCTTT.

The genes are TRBV28 and TRBJ2-2; TRBD2 is a possible D gene (7 bases). Germline loops: CDR1 MDHEN, CDR2 SYDVKM. This CDR3 has 16 amino acids. Trimming cost V 2 bases and J 3 bases, with 13 bases left between them. In DNA form, the CDR3 reads TGTGCCAGCAGTTTAGGGGGGGGCGGGGACACCGGGGAGCTGTTTTTT. It yields the protein CASSLGGGGDTGELFF.

The genes are TRBV3-1 (or the pseudogene TRBV3-2) and TRBJ2-7; 7 bases are shared with TRBD2. Trimming took 0 bases from V and 4 from J; bases not matched to a gene: 9. The germline gives CDR1 LGHDT, CDR2 YNNKEL (reference sequence). This CDR3 comprises 16 residues. This chain's CDR3 is CASSQDLGLLIYEQYF. In DNA, the CDR3 is TGTGCCAGCAGCCAAGATTTGGGACTACTGATTTACGAGCAGTACTTC.

The V gene is TRBV4-3, the J gene TRBJ1-3; no clear D gene. V was shortened by 0 bases and J by 2 bases, with 11 bases between the two germline ends. There are 16 residues in the CDR3. Germline CDR1 LGHNA, CDR2 YSLEER. The chain's CDR3 is CASSQEPSGPGNTIYF. As DNA, the CDR3 is TGCGCCAGCAGCCAAGAACCGTCTGGCCCTGGAAACACCATATATTTT.

The rearrangement links TRBV2 to TRBJ2-2; D is uncertain. The V and J ends lost 6 bases and 0 bases respectively, with 8 bases between them. This CDR3 is 14 amino acids long. Per germline, CDR1 SNHLY and CDR2 FYNNEI. As DNA, the CDR3 is TGTGCCAGCAGGAAAGGGCCGAACACCGGGGAGCTGTTTTTT. Amino acids: CASRKGPNTGELFF.

As to this clone: Other nucleotide sequences from this sample produce the same CDR3. This chain connects TRBV20-1 to TRBJ2-1; D unresolved. V lost 3 bases, J lost 7 bases, and 4 bases lay in between. The CDR3 has 10 amino acids. Per the germline V gene, CDR1 is DFQATT and CDR2 is SNEGSKA (reference sequence). In DNA form, the CDR3 reads TGCAGTGCTAGTTTGAATGAGCAGTTCTTC. Amino acids: CSASLNEQFF.

The chain recombines TRBV10-1 with TRBJ2-2; TRBD1 matches 7 bases. V trimming: 10 bases; J trimming: 4 bases; junction bases outside the gene matches: 6. The CDR3 is 13 residues long. Germline CDR1 WNHNN, CDR2 SYGVQD (reference sequence). CDR3 DNA: TGCGCCACCGGGGACAGTTTCACCGGGGAGCTGTTTTTT. This gives the protein CATGDSFTGELFF.

The rearrangement joins TRBV30 to TRBJ2-2; 9 positions agree with TRBD2. Germline CDR1 and CDR2: GTSNPN and SVGIG (reference sequence). The CDR3 is 17 amino acids. J was trimmed by 3 bases and V by 0 bases; bases with no gene match: 8. The CDR3: CAWSVFQRGVDTGELFF. The DNA for the CDR3 is TGTGCCTGGAGTGTTTTCCAGCGGGGGGTAGACACCGGGGAGCTGTTTTTT.

The chain has TRBV30 and TRBJ1-4; D call uncertain. CDR3 length equals 17 residues. V lost 2 bases and J lost 4, with 20 bases in between. From germline, CDR1 is GTSNPN and CDR2 SVGIG (reference sequence). The CDR3 sequence: CAWSLAGLGGRNEKLFF. The CDR3 region has the DNA TGTGCCTGGAGTCTAGCTGGGTTGGGAGGGCGTAATGAAAAACTGTTTTTT.

The chain joins TRBV28 to TRBJ2-2; tentative D call: TRBD2 (6 bases). V was clipped by 8 bases and J by 3 bases, with 16 bases between them. Germline-derived CDR1 and CDR2 are MDHEN and SYDVKM. This CDR3 region has 15 residues. The DNA of the CDR3 is TGTGCCAGCCGTCTGCGGGACGGATACACCGGGGAGCTGTTTTTT. It translates to CASRLRDGYTGELFF.

The chain is built from TRBV9 and TRBJ1-5; D perhaps matches TRBD1 (5 bases). The CDR3 contains 15 residues. Germline V gene lookup returns CDR1 SGDLS and CDR2 YYNGEE. Trimming removed 0 bases at V and 3 bases at J, with 10 bases between. CDR3 protein: CASSVERGFNQPQHF. The CDR3 DNA reads as TGTGCCAGCAGCGTAGAGAGGGGTTTCAATCAGCCCCAGCATTTT.

The genes are TRBV30 and TRBJ1-1, with no clear D. The CDR3 covers 13 residues. Per germline, CDR1 GTSNPN and CDR2 SVGIG (reference sequence). Trimming took 0 bases from V and 0 from J, leaving 5 bases between them. The chain's CDR3 is CAWSVNLNTEAFF. The CDR3 DNA follows: TGTGCCTGGAGTGTAAACCTGAACACTGAAGCTTTCTTT.

The chain links TRBV24-1 to TRBJ1-2; D is undetermined. Trimming pared 1 base from V and 8 bases from J, leaving 19 bases between. Looked up from germline, CDR1 is KGHDR and CDR2 is SFDVKD. The CDR3 loop spans 16 amino acids. CDR3 sequence reads: CATSDFRTTQLYGYTF. In nucleotides, the CDR3 is TGTGCCACCAGTGATTTCCGGACCACACAACTATACGGCTACACCTTC.

The chain recombines TRBV28 with TRBJ1-2; tentatively, D is TRBD1 (5 bases). The CDR3 runs 15 residues. Trimming pared 5 bases from V and 4 bases from J, leaving 17 bases between. CDR1 and CDR2 (germline): MDHEN, SYDVKM. CDR3: CASSGPGQGGYGYTF. The CDR3 DNA is TGTGCCAGCAGTGGGCCTGGGCAGGGAGGCTATGGCTACACCTTC.

The chain carries TRBV12-3 or TRBV12-4 and TRBJ2-3; D is perhaps TRBD2 (5 bases). V shed 5 bases and J shed 0 bases, with 6 bases lying between them. This CDR3 contains 13 residues. The CDR3 DNA follows: TGTGCCAGCAGTAGCGGTAGCACAGATACGCAGTATTTT. Its translation: CASSSGSTDTQYF.

The rearrangement links TRBV15 to TRBJ2-6; D not certain. There are 17 residues in the CDR3. Germline loops: CDR1 LNHNV, CDR2 YYDKDF (reference sequence). Trimming removed 0 bases from V and 0 bases from J, with 9 bases in between. The CDR3, as DNA: TGTGCCACCAGCAGAGATGGCCGGAGCTCTGGGGCCAACGTCCTGACTTTC. It encodes CATSRDGRSSGANVLTF. The whole variable domain, remainder taken from reference TRBV15 and TRBJ2-6, is DAMVIQNPRYQVTQFGKPVTLSCSQTLNHNVMYWYQQKSSQAPKLLFHYYDKDFNNEADTPDNFQSRRPNTSFCFLDIRSPGLGDTAMYLCATSRDGRSSGANVLTFGAGSRLTVL.

This chain uses TRBV5-1 with TRBJ1-1; 9 positions agree with TRBD1. V trimming: 4 bases; J trimming: 7 bases; junction bases outside the gene matches: 11. The CDR3 has 15 amino acids. Germline V gene lookup returns CDR1 SGHRS and CDR2 YFSETQ. In DNA, the CDR3 is TGCGCCAGCAGCCTTAGACAGGGGGACGATGATGAAGCTTTCTTT. Residues: CASSLRQGDDDEAFF.

The V and J genes are TRBV6-4 and TRBJ2-5, with D possibly matching TRBD1 (5 bases). Trimming removed 10 bases at V and 5 bases at J, with 20 bases between. Germline-derived CDR1 and CDR2 are MRHNA and SNTAGT. The CDR3 is 14 amino acids. In DNA, the CDR3 is TGTGCCATTTCGTTAGGGGATTTGGGGGAGACCCAGTACTTC. Translated: CAISLGDLGETQYF.

J is TRBJ1-2 and V is TRBV18; no firm D call. Germline V gene sequence: CDR1 KGHSH, CDR2 LQKENI. The CDR3 is 13 amino acids. Trimming took off 4 bases at V and 3 bases at J, with 9 bases between the two ends. Here the CDR3 reads CASSLQSDYGYTF. CDR3 DNA sequence: TGTGCCAGCTCACTCCAATCTGACTATGGCTACACCTTC.

The V gene is TRBV6-6, the J gene TRBJ2-1; a weak D match, TRBD2 (6 bases). V dropped 2 bases and J dropped 6 bases, with 14 bases sitting between them. CDR3 size: 15 residues. Germline V gene lookup returns CDR1 MNHNY and CDR2 SVGAGI (reference sequence). The CDR3 loop is CASSYPRGLGNEQFF. The CDR3 DNA follows: TGTGCCAGCAGTTACCCTCGGGGGTTGGGCAATGAGCAGTTCTTC.

The chain uses TRBV7-3 and TRBJ2-1; D not resolved. Germline V gene sequence: CDR1 SGHTA, CDR2 FQGTGA. V was trimmed by 2 bases and J by 7 bases, leaving 9 bases between them. This CDR3 comprises 13 residues. The CDR3 region has the DNA TGTGCCAGCAGCTTAGAAACCGGGAATGAGCAGTTCTTC. Translation gives CASSLETGNEQFF.

The chain joins TRBV2 to TRBJ2-7, with TRBD1 matching over 7 bases. The CDR3 consists of 14 residues. V trimming: 6 bases; J trimming: 3 bases; junction bases outside the gene matches: 8. Germline CDR1 reads SNHLY; CDR2 reads FYNNEI. CDR3 residues: CASRPMDRSYEQYF. The CDR3 bases are TGTGCCAGCAGACCCATGGACAGGAGCTACGAGCAGTACTTC.

This chain uses TRBV5-5 with TRBJ1-4; TRBD1 matches at 9 bases. This CDR3 has 18 residues. CDR1 and CDR2 (germline): SGHKS, YYEKEE (reference sequence). The V and J ends lost 4 bases and 0 bases, in that order; junction bases with no gene match: 10. CDR3 bases: TGTGCCAGCAGCAAGGCCGGGACAGGGACTGCAACTAATGAAAAACTGTTTTTT. The encoded protein is CASSKAGTGTATNEKLFF.

The chain recombines TRBV10-1 with TRBJ2-5; no clear D. The CDR3 spans 13 residues. Germline V gives CDR1 WNHNN, CDR2 SYGVQD (reference sequence). V was shortened by 6 bases and J by 5 bases, with 13 bases between the two germline ends. CDR3 sequence reads: CASSQTVRETQYF. The CDR3 DNA reads as TGCGCCAGCAGCCAGACGGTCCGGGAGACCCAGTACTTC.

The rearrangement links TRBV7-3 to TRBJ2-5; 10 positions agree with TRBD1. CDR3 size: 18 residues. The V and J ends lost 5 bases and 4 bases, in that order; junction bases with no gene match: 16. CDR1 is SGHTA, CDR2 FQGTGA, per germline. As DNA, the CDR3 is TGTGCCAGCAGCCCGCAGACTCCGACAGGGGGCTTCCCAGAGACCCAGTACTTC. Protein sequence: CASSPQTPTGGFPETQYF. Combining the CDR3 with reference TRBV7-3 and TRBJ2-5 gives the whole variable domain GAGVSQTPSNKVTEKGKYVELRCDPISGHTALYWYRQSLGQGPEFLIYFQGTGAADDSGLPNDRFFAVRPEGSVSTLKIQRTERGDSAVYLCASSPQTPTGGFPETQYFGPGTRLLVL.

The chain recombines TRBV10-3 with TRBJ1-5, with 9 positions matching TRBD1. The V gene end was trimmed by 3 bases and the J gene end by 5 bases; junction bases not matched to a gene: 5. This CDR3 contains 15 residues. Germline V gene sequence: CDR1 ENHRY, CDR2 SYGVKD. The CDR3 DNA reads TGTGCCATCAGTGACAAGGACAGGGGCTATCAGCCCCAGCATTTT. Translated, it gives CAISDKDRGYQPQHF.

CDR3 region: CASSLALPAEQETQYF. The CDR3 region has the DNA TGTGCCAGCAGCTTGGCCCTTCCAGCGGAACAAGAGACCCAGTACTTC. This chain joins TRBV7-2 and TRBJ2-5; weak D call: TRBD2 (5 bases). Trimming shortened V by 3 bases and J by 2 bases, and 16 bases separated the two germline ends. This CDR3 is built from 16 residues. Germline V gives CDR1 SGHTA, CDR2 FQGNSA.

The genes are TRBV5-1 and TRBJ2-3; TRBD1 is a possible D gene (6 bases). Trimming cost V 3 bases and J 6 bases, with 8 bases left between them. CDR1 SGHRS and CDR2 YFSETQ come from the germline V gene. The CDR3 has 12 amino acids. The CDR3 here is CASSSQGDTQYF. The DNA for the CDR3 is TGCGCCAGCAGCTCCCAGGGGGATACGCAGTATTTT. The full variable domain, in which reference TRBV5-1 and TRBJ2-3 provide the parts outside the CDR3, is KAGVTQTPRYLIKTRGQQVTLSCSPISGHRSVSWYQQTPGQGLQFLFEYFSETQRNKGNFPGRFSGRQFSNSRSEMNVSTLELGDSALYLCASSSQGDTQYFGPGTRLTVL.